The TCR beta chain under discussion was sequenced for a study of read filtering for tumor transcriptome and immune sequencing. Looking at the study overall: Patients were about 17 male and 11 to 15 female, mean age 65.9 years, range roughly 47 to 80.

Bone marrow was sampled from every patient at the time of active disease. Many counts were recorded for this clonotype. From approximately 400 ng of RNA, a library with molecular barcoded alpha/delta and beta/gamma adaptors was made. TCRdb itself ran the reads through MiXCR, one entry per CDR3 protein. The sample contains 130,000 or so distinct CDR3 sequences, roughly 13% of which appear only once. J lost 5 bases, V lost 4 bases, and 8 bases had no gene match. This CDR3 has 15 amino acids. From germline, CDR1 is WNHNN and CDR2 SYGVQD (reference sequence). This chain uses TRBV10-1 with TRBJ2-1; 7 bases fit TRBD2. The material sequenced was a population of CD138-negative cells sorted from bone marrow. The receptor was derived from a donor over 35 with multiple myeloma. CDR3 DNA sequence: TGCGCCAGCAGTGCTGGGGGGACTACACACAATGAGCAGTTCTTC. Its translation: CASSAGGTTHNEQFF.